Presented here are 16 T cell receptor beta chains from one specimen sequenced in a study of vaccination effects on CD4 cells after COVID-19. No antigen is known for these receptors. Some clones are missing from TCRdb's copy, which holds only in-frame ones; the method was immunoSEQ multiplex PCR. Here the sample spans about 46,000 clones, about 74% being singletons. It was after approximately 11 days of culture that CD4+ T cells were isolated. From March to December 2020, the person had a SARS-CoV-2 infection that was confirmed by PCR. Everyone in the study got two shots of either the BNT162b2 or mRNA-1273 vaccine. This specimen was CD4+ T cells from PBMCs cultured without peptide, taken after COVID-19 vaccination. Every receptor here comes from a human donor who had a prior SARS-CoV-2 infection.

This clone turned up a few times. V usage is TRBV28 and J usage is TRBJ2-7, with D tentatively TRBD1 or TRBD2 (6 bases each). Germline CDR1 and CDR2: MDHEN and SYDVKM. The germline V and J ends were trimmed by 2 bases and 5 bases, with 22 bases remaining between them. This CDR3 has 17 residues. The CDR3 sequence: CASSLGGTPSGGDEQYF. DNA of the CDR3: TGTGCCAGCAGTTTAGGGGGGACACCCAGTGGAGGGGACGAGCAGTACTTC.

The chain links TRBV5-3 to TRBJ2-2; maybe TRBD2 (6 bases). TRBV5-3 is known as an ORF, though its function is uncertain. This CDR3 comprises 17 residues. Trimming stripped 4 bases from V and 5 bases from J, with 21 bases between. The CDR3 reads CARSEGGSRLVTGELFF. The CDR3 nucleotides are TGTGCCAGAAGCGAGGGTGGATCGAGACTAGTTACCGGGGAGCTGTTTTTT.

The CDR3: CASSPHRGSYEQYF. The CDR3 DNA sequence: TGTGCCAGCAGCCCACACAGGGGATCCTACGAGCAGTACTTC. The chain recombines TRBV7-2 with TRBJ2-7; 7 bases agree with TRBD1. The junction had 5 bases not matched to a gene; V was cut back by 5 bases and J by 1 base. CDR1 SGHTA and CDR2 FQGNSA come from the germline V gene. This CDR3 spans 14 amino acids.

Remarks on this clone: At one end, the junction sequence differs from germline, possibly due to a read error. This chain joins TRBV5-1 and TRBJ1-5; D is unclear. This CDR3 has 13 amino acids. Germline-derived CDR1 and CDR2 are SGHRS and YFSETQ. This chain's CDR3 is CASSLDVNQPQHF. The CDR3 DNA reads TGCGCCAGCAGTTTGGACGTCAATCAGCCCCAGCATTTT.

The chain couples TRBV5-1 to TRBJ2-7; 8 bases are shared with TRBD1. After removal of 5 bases from V and 4 bases from J, the junction contained 5 bases not matched to a gene. The germline V gene encodes CDR1 SGHRS and CDR2 YFSETQ. The CDR3 runs 13 residues. The CDR3, as DNA: TGCGCCAGCAGGAAGGACAGGGAATACGAGCAGTACTTC. This translates into CASRKDREYEQYF.

V gene TRBV6-1 combines with J gene TRBJ2-7; D ambiguous. This CDR3 has 13 amino acids. CDR1 MNHNS and CDR2 SASEGT come from the germline V gene. V was clipped by 1 base and J by 3 bases, with 7 bases between them. The CDR3 sequence: CASSEGWGYEQYF. In DNA, the CDR3 is TGTGCCAGCAGTGAAGGTTGGGGCTACGAGCAGTACTTC.

V gene TRBV7-3 combines with J gene TRBJ2-3, with TRBD2 as a possible D gene (5 bases). There are 12 residues in the CDR3. Germline CDR1 SGHTA, CDR2 FQGTGA. The V end lost 5 bases, the J end lost 6 bases, and 9 bases lay between the germline ends. The CDR3, as DNA: TGTGCCAGCAGCCGCCCGGGGGATACGCAGTATTTT. This sequence encodes CASSRPGDTQYF.

The chain carries TRBV3-1 (or the pseudogene TRBV3-2) and TRBJ1-1, with D tentatively TRBD1 (5 bases). There are 14 residues in the CDR3. Germline CDR1 reads LGHDT; CDR2 reads YNNKEL (reference sequence). Between the trimmed V and J ends, which lost 0 bases and 4 bases, there was a span of 9 bases. The CDR3 sequence is CASSQDHGGTEAFF. In nucleotides, the CDR3 is TGTGCCAGCAGCCAAGATCACGGGGGCACTGAAGCTTTCTTT.

This clone has a handful of counts. This chain joins TRBV5-6 and TRBJ2-5; D might be TRBD1 (5 bases). The CDR3 has 13 amino acids. V was clipped by 4 bases and J by 1 base, with 8 bases between them. Looked up from germline, CDR1 is SGHDT and CDR2 is YYEEEE. The CDR3 nucleotides are TGTGCCAGCAGCCGACAGCCCCAAGAGACCCAGTACTTC. Its protein is CASSRQPQETQYF.

The chain links TRBV4-2 to TRBJ2-7, with 7 nucleotides matching TRBD2. CDR1 and CDR2 from the germline V gene are LGHNA and YNFKEQ. This CDR3 region has 15 residues. With 0 bases clipped from V and 6 bases from J, the junction kept 8 bases outside the gene matches. As DNA, the CDR3 is TGTGCCAGCAGCCAAGATGAGACTAGCAGTAGCGAGCAGTACTTC. Encoded protein: CASSQDETSSSEQYF.

This chain links TRBV10-3 with TRBJ1-2; the match to TRBD1 covers 8 bases. Looked up from germline, CDR1 is ENHRY and CDR2 is SYGVKD. Unmatched junction bases numbered 10, after V lost 6 bases and J lost 4 bases. The CDR3 is 15 amino acids. This CDR3 is CAISNYRGEGYGYTF. The DNA of the CDR3 is TGTGCCATCAGCAACTACAGGGGGGAAGGCTATGGCTACACCTTC.

In nucleotides, the CDR3 is TGTGCCAGTAGTATATCCGGGGCCCCTAACTATGGCTACACCTTC. This codes for CASSISGAPNYGYTF. V gene TRBV19 combines with J gene TRBJ1-2, with a tentative D call TRBD1 (5 bases). Trimming shortened V by 2 bases and J by 0 bases, and 10 bases separated the two germline ends. The CDR3 covers 15 residues. Germline V gene sequence: CDR1 LNHDA, CDR2 SQIVND (reference sequence).

V usage is TRBV5-1 and J usage is TRBJ1-1, with D possibly being TRBD1 (5 bases). V lost 4 bases and J lost 7, with 17 bases in between. CDR3 length: 14 amino acids. The germline gives CDR1 SGHRS, CDR2 YFSETQ. The CDR3 here is CASSQTDTPFEAFF. The CDR3 DNA reads TGCGCCAGCAGCCAGACAGACACCCCCTTTGAAGCTTTCTTT. Based on the CDR3 plus reference TRBV5-1 and TRBJ1-1, the full variable domain is KAGVTQTPRYLIKTRGQQVTLSCSPISGHRSVSWYQQTPGQGLQFLFEYFSETQRNKGNFPGRFSGRQFSNSRSEMNVSTLELGDSALYLCASSQTDTPFEAFFGQGTRLTVV.

The chain carries TRBV6-6 and TRBJ1-1, with 8 bases that match TRBD1. Germline loops: CDR1 MNHNY, CDR2 SVGAGI (reference sequence). V shed 2 bases, J shed 6 bases, and the junction held 5 bases outside the gene matches. The CDR3 runs to 14 residues. The CDR3 spells CASSYPTGAPEAFF. CDR3 nucleotide sequence: TGTGCCAGCAGTTACCCGACAGGGGCCCCTGAAGCTTTCTTT.

The genes are TRBV5-1 and TRBJ2-7; a weak D match, TRBD2 (5 bases). The CDR3 covers 18 residues. V was clipped by 0 bases and J by 0 bases, with 19 bases between them. CDR1 and CDR2 (germline): SGHRS, YFSETQ. The CDR3 here is CASSLGLAVASLSYEQYF. The DNA for the CDR3 is TGCGCCAGCAGCTTGGGACTCGCTGTGGCTAGCCTCTCCTACGAGCAGTACTTC. The variable domain in full, with the rest retrieved from reference TRBV5-1 and TRBJ2-7, is KAGVTQTPRYLIKTRGQQVTLSCSPISGHRSVSWYQQTPGQGLQFLFEYFSETQRNKGNFPGRFSGRQFSNSRSEMNVSTLELGDSALYLCASSLGLAVASLSYEQYFGPGTRLTVT.

V usage is TRBV5-6 and J usage is TRBJ2-5, with 10 bases lining up with TRBD2. Germline V CDR1 and CDR2: SGHDT, YYEEEE. Germline trimming cut 0 bases from V and 5 bases from J; bases unmatched to any gene: 7. The CDR3 is 16 residues long. The CDR3, as DNA: TGTGCCAGCAGCTTGGATCCTAGCGGGAGCCCTGAGACCCAGTACTTC. It specifies CASSLDPSGSPETQYF.